This record covers a single T cell receptor beta chain. The CDR3 totals 15 residues. The junction had 8 bases not matched to a gene; V was cut back by 1 base and J by 6 bases. The germline V gene has CDR1 MGHRA and CDR2 YSYEKL. These data are taken from a study of shared clonotypes between healthy human individuals. Study in general: CD4 naive cells filled three plates per donor, CD4 memory three, CD8 naive two and CD8 memory one.

Original methodology: Quality scores were absent from the junction-only immunoSEQ sequences, so filtering differed. TCRdb's copy holds only in-frame clones and misses some; the assay was immunoSEQ multiplex PCR. That table supplies the V and J calls and clone size; D and trimming were determined from the DNA. The data contain 900,000 to 1,200,000 clones, about 80% of them seen just once; the ten biggest clones take up roughly 0.57%. Source material: memory CD4+ T cells from PBMCs. The sample's subset: CD45RA-negative fraction. The J gene is TRBJ1-2, the V gene TRBV4-1; 7 positions agree with TRBD1. This clonotype originated in a young man in good health. Some clones in this sample may be carry-over from other donors' samples. CDR3 DNA: TGCGCCAGCAGCCAAGGGACTGTGACAGGGAATGGCTACACCTTC. Its protein product is CASSQGTVTGNGYTF.